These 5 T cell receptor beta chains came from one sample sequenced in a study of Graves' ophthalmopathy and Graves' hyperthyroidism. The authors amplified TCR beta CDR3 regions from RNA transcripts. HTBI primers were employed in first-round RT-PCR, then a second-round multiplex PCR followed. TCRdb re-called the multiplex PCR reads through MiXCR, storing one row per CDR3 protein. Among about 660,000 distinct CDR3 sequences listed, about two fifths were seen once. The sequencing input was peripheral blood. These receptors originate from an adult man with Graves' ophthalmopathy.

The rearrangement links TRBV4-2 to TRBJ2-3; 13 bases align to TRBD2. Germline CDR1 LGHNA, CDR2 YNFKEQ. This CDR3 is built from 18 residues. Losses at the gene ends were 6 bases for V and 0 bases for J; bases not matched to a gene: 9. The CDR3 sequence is CASSRTSGSLSSTDTQYF. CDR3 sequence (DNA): TGTGCCAGCAGTCGGACTAGCGGGAGCCTTTCAAGCACAGATACGCAGTATTTT.

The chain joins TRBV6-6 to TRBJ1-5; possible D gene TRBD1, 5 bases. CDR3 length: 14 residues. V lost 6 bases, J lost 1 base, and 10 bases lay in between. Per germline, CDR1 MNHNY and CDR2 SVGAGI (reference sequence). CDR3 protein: CASRRDFSNQPQHF. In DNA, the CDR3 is TGTGCCAGCAGGAGGGACTTCAGCAATCAGCCCCAGCATTTT.

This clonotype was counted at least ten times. This CDR3 reads CASSRAGALNTEAFF. DNA for the CDR3: TGTGCCAGTAGTAGAGCAGGGGCACTGAACACTGAAGCTTTCTTT. V and J are TRBV19 and TRBJ1-1; D may be TRBD1 (6 bases). Germline V gives CDR1 LNHDA, CDR2 SQIVND (reference sequence). The CDR3 loop spans 15 amino acids. Trimming removed 4 bases from V and 0 bases from J, with 12 bases in between. Together with reference TRBV19 and TRBJ1-1, the CDR3 gives the full variable domain: DGGITQSPKYLFRKEGQNVTLSCEQNLNHDAMYWYRQDPGQGLRLIYYSQIVNDFQKGDIAEGYSVSREKKESFPLTVTSAQKNPTAFYLCASSRAGALNTEAFFGQGTRLTVV.

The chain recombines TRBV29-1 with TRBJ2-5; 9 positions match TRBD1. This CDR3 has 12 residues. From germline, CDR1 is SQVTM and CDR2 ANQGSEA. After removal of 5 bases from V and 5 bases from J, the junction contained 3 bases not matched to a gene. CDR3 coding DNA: TGCAGCGTTAGGACAGGGGCGGAGACCCAGTACTTC. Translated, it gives CSVRTGAETQYF.

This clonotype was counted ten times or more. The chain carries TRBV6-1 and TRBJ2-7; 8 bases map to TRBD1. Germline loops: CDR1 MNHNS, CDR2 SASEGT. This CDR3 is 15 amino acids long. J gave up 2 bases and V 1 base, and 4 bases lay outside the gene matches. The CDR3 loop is CASSEVTDRAYEQYF. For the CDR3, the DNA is TGTGCCAGCAGTGAAGTTACGGACAGGGCCTACGAGCAGTACTTC.